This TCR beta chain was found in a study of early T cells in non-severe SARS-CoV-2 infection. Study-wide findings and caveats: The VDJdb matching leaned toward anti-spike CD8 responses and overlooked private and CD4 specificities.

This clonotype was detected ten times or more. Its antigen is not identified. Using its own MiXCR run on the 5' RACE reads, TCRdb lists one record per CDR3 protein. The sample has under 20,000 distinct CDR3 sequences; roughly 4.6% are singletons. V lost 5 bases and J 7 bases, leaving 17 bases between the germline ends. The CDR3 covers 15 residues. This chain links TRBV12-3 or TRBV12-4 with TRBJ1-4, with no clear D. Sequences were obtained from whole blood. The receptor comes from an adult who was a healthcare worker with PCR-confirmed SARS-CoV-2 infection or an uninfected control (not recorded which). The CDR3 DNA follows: TGTGCCAGCAGTCAGAGATCGACACCCTTTGAAAAACTGTTTTTT. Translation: CASSQRSTPFEKLFF.